The 2 T cell receptor beta chains below come from one sample, sequenced in a study of cytomegalovirus exposure and HLA in healthy donors (TCRdb year 2017). The method was the immunoSEQ multiplex PCR assay. For the multiplex PCR, a mixture combining 60 forward primers for TCR Vbeta segments and 13 reverse primers for TCR Jbeta segments was used. The source is immuneACCESS, and TCRdb retained only in-frame sequences with V and J called. Part of the clones is not carried over; for the studies checked, unresolved V genes explain less than half of this, and the remainder is unexplained. For this sample the table gives hundreds of thousands of clones, of which 65% to 90% were detected only once. The top ten clonotypes cover around 1.5% of the sample. The sequenced sample was PBMCs. The receptors were gathered from a girl aged 5 to 17 in good health and CMV-seronegative.

The chain uses TRBV7-6 and TRBJ2-3; 10 bases map to TRBD2. Germline lookup yields CDR1 SGHVS and CDR2 FNYEAQ. With V trimmed by 3 bases and J by 2 bases, 14 bases remained unmatched. CDR3 length: 19 residues. CDR3 residues: CASSFNPGVAGGYTDTQYF. The CDR3 DNA sequence: TGTGCCAGCAGCTTTAACCCCGGTGTAGCGGGGGGTTACACAGATACGCAGTATTTT.

This clone was counted a single time. The chain has TRBV18 and TRBJ1-1; 9 bases are a match to TRBD1. The germline V gene has CDR1 KGHSH and CDR2 LQKENI. The J segment lost 6 bases and the V segment lost 8 bases, leaving 7 bases of the junction unmatched. The CDR3 spans 13 residues. The CDR3 protein is CASRQGERSEAFF. CDR3 sequence (DNA): TGTGCCAGCCGACAGGGGGAAAGGTCTGAAGCTTTCTTT.